This T cell receptor (beta chain) emerged from a study of cytomegalovirus exposure and HLA in healthy donors. Germline-derived CDR1 and CDR2 are DFQATT and SNEGSKA (reference sequence). This CDR3 region has 11 residues. Trimming left V 5 bases short and J 3 bases short, with 6 bases between. Regarding this clone: The antigen is not known.

The study, taken as a whole, reports: TCR beta V segments were, for the most part, productive about 90% or about 30% of the time in an earlier analysis. Only CMV serostatus was available as immune exposure information.

The PCR had 60 Vbeta and 13 Jbeta primers. Repertoires were generated with immunoSEQ multiplex PCR, while TCRdb's copy carries only in-frame clones and drops some. Seen in this sample are more than 90,000 clones; the ten most common clones hold 3.7%. Sequences were obtained from PBMCs. This clonotype originated in a man aged 30-40 years in good health and CMV-seronegative. The rearrangement joins TRBV20-1 to TRBJ2-3; D unclear. The CDR3 loop reads CSALLTDTQYF. The CDR3 coding sequence is TGCAGTGCTCTTCTGACAGATACGCAGTATTTT.